The rows below give T cell receptor beta chains drawn from one sample of a study of T cell responses to AZD1222 COVID-19 vaccine. Clones were read by immunoSEQ multiplex PCR, and TCRdb kept only the in-frame ones, dropping some. There are 150,000 or so clones in the sample; 90% to 95% occur only once, and about 1.4% lies in the top ten. This specimen was peripheral blood, taken 28 days after the second AZD1222 dose. The source of these receptors is an adult who received the AZD1222 COVID-19 vaccine. Each CDR3 is given with its conserved first and last residue. A D gene is named only where the DNA matches it firmly.

j_gene | v_gene | d_gene | CDR3aa
TRBJ1-1 | TRBV18 | NA | CASSTQGEAFF
TRBJ1-5 | TRBV19 | TRBD1 | CASRQGAVNQPQHF
TRBJ2-3 | TRBV28 | NA | CASSLRSGGLDTQYF
TRBJ2-7 | TRBV18 | NA | CASSPRPYEQYF
TRBJ2-7 | TRBV2 | NA | CASSDRNYEQYF
TRBJ2-5 | TRBV19 | TRBD2 | CASRATPGLQLYKETQYF
TRBJ2-7 | TRBV19 | TRBD2 | CASSISAGAAYEQYF
TRBJ1-3 | TRBV6-5 | NA | CASRSDGSSGNTIYF
TRBJ2-5 | TRBV9 | TRBD2 | CASSVELAGGSETQYF
TRBJ2-7 | TRBV4-1 | NA | CASSQVPWGEQYF
TRBJ1-1 | TRBV10-2 | NA | CASSEQGQNTEAFF
TRBJ2-7 | TRBV28 | NA | CASGVAVHEQYF
TRBJ2-2 | TRBV19 | TRBD1 | CASMEGTGNTGELFF
TRBJ1-4 | TRBV28 | NA | CASRRINEKLFF
TRBJ2-3 | TRBV10-3 | NA | CAISDSPIPGRGTDTQYF
TRBJ2-7 | TRBV9 | TRBD1 | CASSEGQGGYEQYF
TRBJ1-3 | TRBV5-5 | NA | CASSYDRTGNTIYF
TRBJ1-5 | TRBV4-2 | NA | CASSQQSVGNQPQHF
TRBJ1-1 | TRBV18 | NA | CASSPRLAENTEAFF
TRBJ1-5 | TRBV7-3 | TRBD1 | CASSSGQLYSNQPQHF
TRBJ1-2 | TRBV28 | NA | CASSHPRRTEIYGYTF
TRBJ1-1 | TRBV5-4 | NA | CASSYPQGSTEAFF
TRBJ1-1 | TRBV5-5 | TRBD1 | CASSRGQGGTEAFF
TRBJ2-2 | TRBV18 | TRBD2 | CASSRTGLAGTGELFF
TRBJ1-1 | TRBV19 | TRBD1 | CASSSRRGEGTEAFF
TRBJ2-3 | TRBV14 | NA | CASSQRQGGGADTQYF
TRBJ1-6 | TRBV28 | TRBD1 | CASSAWTGGTFSYNSPLHF
TRBJ1-2 | TRBV5-4 | NA | CASSNSSSGHWATF
TRBJ1-1 | TRBV19 | TRBD1 | CATRGPQWHTEAFF
TRBJ2-3 | TRBV11-2 | NA | CASSRQPAAADTQYF
TRBJ2-1 | TRBV11-1 | NA | CASSLVSFYNEQFF
TRBJ1-3 | TRBV15 | NA | CATSNQGYRDTIYF
TRBJ1-6 | TRBV5-6 | TRBD1 | CASSLVDRDNSPLHF
TRBJ2-3 | TRBV7-8 | TRBD2 | CASSGLGAGVVDTQYF
TRBJ1-1 | TRBV27 | NA | CASSLSLQNEAFF
TRBJ2-5 | TRBV11-1 | NA | CASSLDRETQYF